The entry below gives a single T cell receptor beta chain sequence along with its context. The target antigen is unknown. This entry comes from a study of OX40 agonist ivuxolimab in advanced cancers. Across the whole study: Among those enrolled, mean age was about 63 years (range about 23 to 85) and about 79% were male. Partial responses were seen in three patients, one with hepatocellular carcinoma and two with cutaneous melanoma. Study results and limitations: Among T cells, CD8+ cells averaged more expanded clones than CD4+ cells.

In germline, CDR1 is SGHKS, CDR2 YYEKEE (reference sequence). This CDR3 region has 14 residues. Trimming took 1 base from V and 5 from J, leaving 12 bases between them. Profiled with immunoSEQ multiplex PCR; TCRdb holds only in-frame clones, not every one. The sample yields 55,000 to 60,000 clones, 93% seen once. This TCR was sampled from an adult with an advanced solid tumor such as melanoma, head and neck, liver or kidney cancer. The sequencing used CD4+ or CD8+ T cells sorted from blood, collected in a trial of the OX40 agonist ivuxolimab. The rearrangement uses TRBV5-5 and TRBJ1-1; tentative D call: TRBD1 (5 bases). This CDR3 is CASSLRQGHTEAFF. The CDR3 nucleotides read TGTGCCAGCAGCTTGAGGCAGGGTCATACTGAAGCTTTCTTT.